This T cell receptor beta chain came from a study of somatic mutations in cytotoxic T cells in rheumatoid arthritis (dated 2017 in TCRdb). Concerning the study at large: Right after diagnosis and prior to the start of any treatment, roughly 33 ml EDTA of peripheral blood was drawn from patients. TCRB deep sequencing was performed for 55 to 65 rheumatoid arthritis patients and 15 to 20 healthy controls. Some T-cell populations stained with V beta antibodies were sorted by flow on a FACSAria II or Sony SH800 to nearly 100% purity, with sorted V beta1+ cells additionally subjected to TCRB sequencing. To characterize clonality, the study used TCRB deep sequencing while asking whether somatic mutations are carried by expanded CD8+ T-cell clones in newly diagnosed, untreated rheumatoid arthritis. Median age was essentially the same in the patient group and the control group.

Flow cytometry confirmed the purity of CD4+ and CD8+ cells that had been isolated by positive magnetic bead selection on an AutoMACS. Initial screening for clonal expansions relied on flow cytometry with a TCR V beta antibody panel, after which sorted CD8+ fractions underwent TCRB deep sequencing for characterization. Peripheral blood mononuclear cells were obtained using density gradient separation with Ficoll-Paque PLUS. DNA was extracted from CD4-enriched, CD8-enriched or PBMC samples with Nucleospin Tissue or Tissue XS kits and quantified with a Qubit 2.0 fluorometer. Including cysteine and phenylalanine, the CDR3 has 15 amino acids. Of the read, only the CDR3 DNA is kept; its 45 bases are in frame from base 1. Trimming takes 1 base from V and 0 bases from J, and the germline ends sit 7 bases apart. In the germline V gene (reference sequence), CDR1 corresponds to LNHNV and CDR2 to YYDKDF. On this clone itself: What antigen it recognizes has not been identified. Nothing much larger sits one base from this clone, and base qualities are not available.

Results the study describes overall, beyond this receptor: The antigen targets of the expanded CD8+ clones were unknown, and absence from virus-specific databases did not rule out viral specificity. There was no significant difference in CD8+ T-cell clonality between rheumatoid arthritis patients and age-matched healthy controls. In 8 of 65 patients the largest CD8+ clone exceeded 20% of CD8+ cells, and several identical CD8+ TCRB sequences were shared between blood and synovial fluid. The slight TRBV07 underrepresentation in patients was not adjusted for multiple comparisons. An increase of CD8+ clonality with age was seen in patients (Spearman r ~ 0.51) but not in healthy controls.

Genomic DNA underwent TCRB CDR3 sequencing using the immunoSEQ assay. In the original analysis: Only a few patient CD8+ clones larger than 1% matched published virus-specific TCRB sequences when compared against them. Nothing other than productive TCRB rearrangements was included in the analyses. Defining a clone by its unique TCRB CDR3 sequence, the study calculated clonality as a productive clonality index derived from Shannon entropy. Repertoire overlap between two samples was calculated from the template counts of each clone relative to total templates per sample. V-gene usage from TCRB sequencing and V-gene usage measured by flow cytometry were correlated (Spearman r of 0.61). The table comes from immuneACCESS by way of TCRdb, which keeps in-frame sequences with V and J called. Part of the clones is missing from these tables; in studies checked, under half for an unresolved V gene and the rest for unknown reasons. From that table come the V and J calls and clone size; the DNA was used to work out D and trimming. A total of some 16,000 clones appear in this sample, just under 80% of them only once. The biggest ten clones account for around 22% of the sample.

The TCR sequence derives from an adult with rheumatoid arthritis. This chain joins TRBV15 to TRBJ2-1; the D gene is not confidently resolved. Material for sequencing was CD8+ T cells sorted from blood. The CDR3 protein: CATSRGRSSYNEQFF. The nucleotide sequence reads as follows: TGTGCCACCAGCAGAGGCCGGAGCTCCTACAATGAGCAGTTCTTC. Outside the CDR3, residues come from the reference TRBV15 and TRBJ2-1 proteins, so the full variable domain is: DAMVIQNPRYQVTQFGKPVTLSCSQTLNHNVMYWYQQKSSQAPKLLFHYYDKDFNNEADTPDNFQSRRPNTSFCFLDIRSPGLGDTAMYLCATSRGRSSYNEQFFGPGTRLTVL.